This TCR beta chain originates from a study of cytomegalovirus exposure and HLA in healthy donors. With 1 base removed from V and 10 bases from J, the gap between germline ends came to 10 bases. The CDR3 covers 12 residues. Germline V gene sequence: CDR1 LGHNT, CDR2 FRNRAP. A word on this clone: The antigen remains undetermined.

Study conclusions and caveats: Later genetic work tied a missense DCLRE1C variant to beta-chain V and J trimming.

The PCR was carried out with 60 Vbeta primers and 13 Jbeta primers. Clones were read by immunoSEQ multiplex PCR, and TCRdb kept only the in-frame ones, dropping some. Here the sample spans about 160,000 clones, about four fifths being singletons. The sample taken for sequencing was PBMCs. The clonotype comes from a girl aged 5-17 years in good health and CMV-seropositive. V and J are TRBV12-5 and TRBJ1-1; D gene unclear. The CDR3 bases are TGTGCTAGTGGTTTGGATCCCTTGAGAGCTTTCTTT. Its translation: CASGLDPLRAFF.